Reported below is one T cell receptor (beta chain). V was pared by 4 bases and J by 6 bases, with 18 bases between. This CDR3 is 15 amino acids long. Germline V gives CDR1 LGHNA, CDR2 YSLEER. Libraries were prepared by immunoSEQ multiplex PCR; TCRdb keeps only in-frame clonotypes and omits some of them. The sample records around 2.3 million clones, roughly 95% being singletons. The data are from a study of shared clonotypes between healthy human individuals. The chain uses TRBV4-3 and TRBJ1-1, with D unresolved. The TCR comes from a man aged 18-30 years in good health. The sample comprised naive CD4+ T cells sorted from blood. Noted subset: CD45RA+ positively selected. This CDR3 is CASSRESAPGAEAFF. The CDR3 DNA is TGCGCCAGCAGCCGGGAGAGCGCTCCCGGGGCTGAAGCTTTCTTT.